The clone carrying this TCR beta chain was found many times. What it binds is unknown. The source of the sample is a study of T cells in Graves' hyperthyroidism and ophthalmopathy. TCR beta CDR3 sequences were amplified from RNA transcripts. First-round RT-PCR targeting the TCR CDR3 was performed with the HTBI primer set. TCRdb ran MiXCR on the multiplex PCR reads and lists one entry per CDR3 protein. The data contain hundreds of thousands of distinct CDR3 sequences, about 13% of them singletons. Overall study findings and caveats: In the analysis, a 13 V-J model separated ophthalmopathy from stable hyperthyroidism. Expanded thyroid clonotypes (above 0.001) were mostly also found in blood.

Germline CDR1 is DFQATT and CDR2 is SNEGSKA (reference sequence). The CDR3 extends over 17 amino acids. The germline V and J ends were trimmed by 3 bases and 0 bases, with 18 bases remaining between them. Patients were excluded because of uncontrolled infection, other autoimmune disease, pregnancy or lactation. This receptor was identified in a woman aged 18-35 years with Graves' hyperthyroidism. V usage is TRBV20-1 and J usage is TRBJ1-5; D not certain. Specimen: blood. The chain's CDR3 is CSARGSEEGYSNQPQHF. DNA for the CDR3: TGCAGTGCTAGGGGGTCTGAGGAGGGTTATAGCAATCAGCCCCAGCATTTT.